These 21 T cell receptor beta chains were sequenced from one sample in a study of CD8+CD57+ T cells in acquired aplastic anemia. Genomic DNA constituted the template upon which TCR beta VDJ and CDR3 profiling was performed. TCRdb redid the calling of the reads with MiXCR, one entry per CDR3 protein. The sample records about 270,000 distinct CDR3 sequences, roughly three fifths being singletons. Sequencing input: sorted CD4+, CD8+, or CD8+CD57+ T cells (not recorded which) from PBMCs. These receptor sequences come from a human donor with severe aplastic anemia or a healthy control (not recorded which).

This clonotype was observed a few times. The CDR3 sequence: CASSLGQGAFEQYF. The CDR3, as DNA: TGTGCCAGCAGCTTGGGACAGGGGGCTTTCGAGCAGTACTTC. V and J are TRBV7-2 and TRBJ2-7, with 12 positions matching TRBD1. Germline V gene data show CDR1 as SGHTA and CDR2 as FQGNSA. The CDR3 length is 14 residues. V lost 3 bases, J lost 6 bases, and 3 bases stayed unmatched.

This clonotype was found a few times. V gene TRBV20-1 combines with J gene TRBJ2-1; D is uncertain. V lost 3 bases, J lost 6 bases, and 15 bases lay in between. The CDR3 contains 14 residues. CDR1 is DFQATT, CDR2 SNEGSKA, per germline (reference sequence). CDR3 DNA: TGCAGTGCTAGTTATCTAGTAGTGCGCAATGAGCAGTTCTTC. As protein: CSASYLVVRNEQFF.

The chain recombines TRBV4-1 with TRBJ1-5; 8 positions agree with TRBD1. The V gene's germline CDR1 is MGHRA and CDR2 YSYEKL. The CDR3 totals 17 residues. Trimming took 3 bases from V and 6 from J; bases not matched to a gene: 13. DNA for the CDR3: TGCGCCAGCAGCCAGACCGACATGTGGACAGGGCCTCAGCCCCAGCATTTT. Translation: CASSQTDMWTGPQPQHF.

This clonotype was counted only a few times. The chain carries TRBV6-1 and TRBJ2-1, with a possible D match to TRBD2 (6 bases). Trimming stripped 6 bases from V and 10 bases from J, with 28 bases between. From germline, CDR1 is MNHNS and CDR2 SASEGT. The length of the CDR3 is 17 residues. For the CDR3, the DNA is TGTGCCAGCAGCCCCCCGCACGGGCGGGGCGCCCGCGAGGAGCAGTTCTTC. Protein sequence: CASSPPHGRGAREEQFF.

Turning to this clonotype: A junction boundary mismatches the germline segment, possibly from a read error. This chain uses TRBV24-1 with TRBJ1-1; 8 bases line up with TRBD1. The CDR3 consists of 13 residues. CDR1 is KGHDR and CDR2 is SFDVKD in the germline V gene. The chain's CDR3 is CAARTGLGTEAFF. The CDR3 coding sequence is TGTGCCGCCAGGACAGGGCTCGGAACTGAAGCTTTCTTT.

This clonotype was seen a single time. Compared with germline, one end of the junction differs, possibly owing to a read error. The rearrangement uses TRBV20-1 and TRBJ2-7, with D hard to call. CDR1 is DFQATT, CDR2 SNEGSKA, per germline (reference sequence). The CDR3 has 11 amino acids. This CDR3 is CSARDQDNAGF. CDR3 nucleotides: TGCAGTGCTAGAGATCAAGACAACGCAGGCTTC.

Of note for this clonotype: This may stem from a read error, because a much larger clone lies one nucleotide away. The missing conserved phenylalanine or tryptophan at the end of this CDR3 makes a read error likely. The rearrangement links TRBV28 to TRBJ1-6; D is ambiguous. Germline V lookup: CDR1 MDHEN, CDR2 SYDVKM. The CDR3 is made up of 11 amino acids. Trimming pared 5 bases from V and 16 bases from J, leaving 12 bases between. CDR3 DNA: TGTGCCAGCAGTCGACGGGGAGAACTCCACTAT. It encodes CASSRRGELHY.

The chain employs TRBV7-8 and TRBJ2-6, with 7 bases that match TRBD1. The V gene's germline CDR1 is SGHVS and CDR2 FQNEAQ. J lost 7 bases, V lost 6 bases, and 6 bases had no gene match. CDR3 size: 14 residues. The CDR3 DNA reads as TGTGCCAGCAGGGATCGACAGGGAGCCAACGTCCTGACTTTC. Its protein product is CASRDRQGANVLTF.

This clonotype was recorded many times. The chain uses TRBV7-2 and TRBJ2-2; no clear D gene. This CDR3 has 14 amino acids. V lost 1 base and J lost 1, with 4 bases in between. CDR1 and CDR2 from the germline V gene are SGHTA and FQGNSA. The DNA for the CDR3 is TGTGCCAGCAGCTTAGTCCGGAACACCGGGGAGCTGTTTTTT. It specifies CASSLVRNTGELFF.

The chain couples TRBV7-9 to TRBJ1-2; D remains unclear. The CDR3 covers 12 residues. The germline V gene encodes CDR1 SEHNR and CDR2 FQNEAQ (reference sequence). Trimming cost V 5 bases and J 6 bases, with 10 bases left between them. The CDR3 DNA follows: TGTGCCAGCAGCGCTCGATCCCATGGCTACACCTTC. It encodes CASSARSHGYTF.

V gene TRBV7-9 combines with J gene TRBJ1-2; 12 bases align to TRBD1. The CDR3 consists of 16 residues. CDR1 and CDR2 (germline): SEHNR, FQNEAQ (reference sequence). V shed 4 bases, J shed 0 bases, and the junction held 3 bases outside the gene matches. The CDR3 spells CASSCWDRGPNYGYTF. The CDR3, as DNA: TGTGCCAGCAGCTGTTGGGACAGGGGGCCTAACTATGGCTACACCTTC. Complete variable domain (other parts from reference TRBV7-9 and TRBJ1-2): DTGVSQNPRHKITKRGQNVTFRCDPISEHNRLYWYRQTLGQGPEFLTYFQNEAQLEKSRLLSDRFSAERPKGSFSTLEIQRTEQGDSAMYLCASSCWDRGPNYGYTFGSGTRLTVV.

This chain connects TRBV27 to TRBJ2-7, with D maybe TRBD1 (5 bases). Trimming removed 3 bases at V and 5 bases at J, with 11 bases between. CDR1 and CDR2 (germline): MNHEY, SMNVEV (reference sequence). The CDR3 has 13 residues. The CDR3 reads CASSFSGLNEQYF. The DNA of the CDR3 is TGTGCCAGCAGTTTTTCAGGGTTGAACGAGCAGTACTTC.

This clonotype was recorded many times. This chain uses TRBV28 with TRBJ1-1; no clear D. This CDR3 contains 13 residues. From germline, CDR1 is MDHEN and CDR2 SYDVKM. Trimming removed 2 bases at V and 4 bases at J, with 8 bases between. The CDR3 is CASSLLVVTEAFF. For the CDR3, the DNA is TGTGCCAGCAGTTTACTGGTGGTCACTGAAGCTTTCTTT.

This clonotype was recorded a few times. The rearrangement joins TRBV7-2 to TRBJ2-5; weak D call: TRBD2 (5 bases). V was clipped by 1 base and J by 4 bases, with 19 bases between them. The length of the CDR3 is 17 residues. The germline gives CDR1 SGHTA, CDR2 FQGNSA. CDR3 in amino acids: CASSLVRNTGEGETQYF. CDR3 coding DNA: TGTGCCAGCAGCTTAGTCCGGAACACCGGGGAAGGAGAGACCCAGTACTTC.

A remark on this clonotype: A much larger clone lies one base from this, so it may be a read error. The V call is TRBV30, the J call TRBJ2-3; no clear D. CDR3 length equals 13 residues. Germline V lookup: CDR1 GTSNPN, CDR2 SVGIG (reference sequence). V was cut by 3 bases and J by 4 bases, with 11 bases left in between. CDR3 sequence reads: CAWSAVEPDTQYF. The CDR3, as DNA: TGTGCCTGGAGCGCCGTCGAACCAGATACGCAGTATTTT.

J is TRBJ2-1 and V is TRBV2, with D possibly being TRBD2 (6 bases). With 1 base removed from V and 7 bases from J, the gap between germline ends came to 17 bases. The CDR3 has 16 residues. Germline-derived CDR1 and CDR2 are SNHLY and FYNNEI. CDR3 coding DNA: TGTGCCAGCAGTGAAGGGCCACCCTCGGGGGTTAATGAGCAGTTCTTC. It encodes CASSEGPPSGVNEQFF.

The chain couples TRBV9 to TRBJ2-1; 8 bases align to TRBD2. The V segment lost 0 bases and the J segment 0 bases; nucleotides outside the gene matches: 11. Germline CDR1 and CDR2: SGDLS and YYNGEE. The CDR3 consists of 19 residues. DNA for the CDR3: TGTGCCAGCAGCGTAGGCGGTAGCGGGGACCGGGGCTCCTACAATGAGCAGTTCTTC. Its translation: CASSVGGSGDRGSYNEQFF.

This rearrangement joins TRBV3-1 to TRBJ2-7, with D uncertain. CDR3 size: 12 residues. Germline loops: CDR1 LGHDT, CDR2 YNNKEL (reference sequence). V gave up 5 bases and J gave up 3 bases, with 8 bases separating them. The CDR3 sequence: CASSTRFYEQYF. The CDR3, as DNA: TGTGCCAGCAGCACCCGATTCTACGAGCAGTACTTC.

This clonotype has a count of ten or more. The chain uses TRBV19 and TRBJ2-1; a possible D gene is TRBD2 (6 bases). The germline V gene encodes CDR1 LNHDA and CDR2 SQIVND (reference sequence). The CDR3 length is 16 residues. Between the trimmed V and J ends, which lost 5 bases and 9 bases, there was a span of 23 bases. The CDR3 protein is CASSPGRGLGSVEQFF. For the CDR3, the DNA is TGTGCCAGTAGTCCCGGACGGGGGTTGGGTTCCGTTGAGCAGTTCTTC.

The V gene is TRBV19, the J gene TRBJ1-5; a weak D match, TRBD1 (6 bases). Germline values: CDR1 LNHDA, CDR2 SQIVND (reference sequence). The CDR3 is made up of 17 amino acids. V lost 3 bases and J 2 bases, leaving 17 bases between the germline ends. This CDR3 reads CASSIAMSDSRNQPQHF. As DNA, the CDR3 is TGTGCCAGTAGTATTGCGATGTCGGACAGTCGCAATCAGCCCCAGCATTTT.

The chain has TRBV20-1 and TRBJ2-1; D is uncertain. The germline V gene has CDR1 DFQATT and CDR2 SNEGSKA (reference sequence). Trimming removed 1 base from V and 5 bases from J, with 15 bases in between. The CDR3 has 15 amino acids. The CDR3 loop is CSARGIDRRNNEQFF. The CDR3, as DNA: TGCAGTGCTAGAGGAATTGATCGACGGAACAATGAGCAGTTCTTC.